This T cell receptor (beta chain) was captured by sequencing in a study of Ad26.COV2.S vaccination and SARS-CoV-2 variants. The CDR3 consists of 15 residues. Germline V gene sequence: CDR1 MGHRA, CDR2 YSYEKL. Trimming removed 3 bases at V and 8 bases at J, with 14 bases between. Treatment meaning: around 19 received Ad26.COV2.S at low or high dose, single or two shots; 5 received placebo; per-sample allocation not given. Specimen acquisition occurred on day 63 following the initial vaccine or placebo injection. Concerning this clone itself: The antigen remains unidentified.

Study conclusions and caveats: Overall T cell responses may have been underestimated by the analyses of TCR breadth and depth.

Profiling relied on immunoSEQ multiplex PCR, and the TCRdb table lists in-frame clones only, not all of them. This sample has about 400,000 clones; 83% occur once, and the top ten carry more than 7%. The V and J genes are TRBV4-1 and TRBJ1-6; D is ambiguous. The receptor was isolated from a person between 18 and 65 years old who received the Ad26.COV2.S COVID-19 vaccine or a placebo. The sample consisted of peripheral blood, taken in a trial of Ad26.COV2.S vaccine versus placebo. The CDR3 nucleotides are TGCGCCAGCAGCCACGCAGGAGTATACTATTCACCCCTCCACTTT. Translation: CASSHAGVYYSPLHF.